A single sample gave rise to the 23 T cell receptor beta chains below, sequenced in a study of blood T cell repertoires in COVID-19. Some clones are missing from TCRdb's copy, which holds only in-frame ones; the method was immunoSEQ multiplex PCR. The repertoire holds about 220,000 clones, with roughly nine tenths as singletons. Specimen: PBMCs or T cells enriched from blood (not recorded which). These receptors were collected from a woman between 18 and 29 years old in a cohort exposed to, infected with or recovered from COVID-19 (not recorded which).

This clone was observed a few times. The rearrangement links TRBV11-2 to TRBJ2-5; 14 bases match TRBD2. V trimming: 5 bases; J trimming: 4 bases; junction bases outside the gene matches: 9. The CDR3 sequence is 17 residues long. Germline V gene data show CDR1 as SGHAT and CDR2 as FQNNGV. CDR3 bases: TGTGCCAGCAGCGACCCGACTAGCGGGGGGGCGAGAGAGACCCAGTACTTC. Protein product: CASSDPTSGGARETQYF.

The chain links TRBV7-8 to TRBJ1-5, with TRBD1 identical over 7 bases. The V gene end was trimmed by 5 bases and the J gene end by 3 bases; junction bases not matched to a gene: 4. This CDR3 is 14 amino acids long. The germline V gene encodes CDR1 SGHVS and CDR2 FQNEAQ. The CDR3 coding sequence is TGTGCCAGCAGCCCGGACAGGTTCAATCAGCCCCAGCATTTT. Amino acids: CASSPDRFNQPQHF.

The chain couples TRBV5-1 to TRBJ1-6; no clear D. Germline V lookup: CDR1 SGHRS, CDR2 YFSETQ. V lost 4 bases and J 6 bases, leaving 20 bases between the germline ends. The CDR3 spans 17 residues. The CDR3 coding sequence is TGCGCCAGCAGCCCGAACGACCTCATACTATTTAATTCACCCCTCCACTTT. As protein: CASSPNDLILFNSPLHF. The whole variable domain, remainder taken from reference TRBV5-1 and TRBJ1-6, is KAGVTQTPRYLIKTRGQQVTLSCSPISGHRSVSWYQQTPGQGLQFLFEYFSETQRNKGNFPGRFSGRQFSNSRSEMNVSTLELGDSALYLCASSPNDLILFNSPLHFGNGTRLTVT.

The V call is TRBV7-9, the J call TRBJ1-5, with 10 bases aligning to TRBD1. Per germline, CDR1 SEHNR and CDR2 FQNEAQ (reference sequence). The CDR3 has 18 residues. The trim removed 3 bases at V and 2 bases at J, leaving 10 bases unmatched. CDR3 nucleotide sequence: TGTGCCAGCAGCTTGACAGGGGGCGACCCTTATGGCAATCAGCCCCAGCATTTT. Translating it yields CASSLTGGDPYGNQPQHF.

The CDR3 DNA follows: TGCGCCAGCAGCCGCTATAGCAATCAGCCCCAGCATTTT. Residues: CASSRYSNQPQHF. The gene calls are TRBV4-1 and TRBJ1-5; D gene unclear. CDR1 is MGHRA, CDR2 YSYEKL, per germline. Trimming pared 4 bases from V and 0 bases from J, leaving 4 bases between. The CDR3 has 13 amino acids.

This chain links TRBV5-1 with TRBJ1-1, with a weak D call TRBD1 (5 bases). Trimming cost V 2 bases and J 1 base, with 6 bases left between them. In germline, CDR1 is SGHRS, CDR2 YFSETQ. CDR3 size: 13 residues. CDR3 protein: CASSFQGNTEAFF. CDR3 DNA: TGCGCCAGCAGCTTTCAGGGGAACACTGAAGCTTTCTTT.

The chain recombines TRBV6-2 or TRBV6-3 with TRBJ1-1; TRBD1 matches at 10 bases. Germline lookup yields CDR1 MNHEY and CDR2 SVGEGT. Trimming removed 6 bases from V and 3 bases from J; junction bases left unmatched: 10. The CDR3 spans 16 residues. CDR3 sequence (DNA): TGTGCCAGCAGCCCTTCGGGACAGGGGCTGCACACTGAAGCTTTCTTT. Protein sequence: CASSPSGQGLHTEAFF.

CDR3 protein: CASSPLERLDTQYF. The CDR3 DNA follows: TGTGCCAGCAGTCCGCTAGAGAGGTTAGATACGCAGTATTTT. The J gene is TRBJ2-3, the V gene TRBV6-5; D is unclear. The CDR3 has 14 residues. Trimming pared 5 bases from V and 5 bases from J, leaving 14 bases between. Per the germline V gene, CDR1 is MNHEY and CDR2 is SVGAGI.

The V gene is TRBV28, the J gene TRBJ2-3; the match to TRBD1 covers 9 bases. V was clipped by 8 bases and J by 4 bases; unmatched bases: 13. Looked up from germline, CDR1 is MDHEN and CDR2 is SYDVKM. CDR3 length: 16 residues. CDR3 amino acids: CASQRTGTGIADTQYF. The CDR3 DNA reads TGTGCCAGCCAGAGGACCGGGACAGGGATCGCAGATACGCAGTATTTT.

The V gene is TRBV27, the J gene TRBJ1-5; 7 bases line up with TRBD1. CDR3 length equals 14 residues. CDR1 is MNHEY and CDR2 is SMNVEV in the germline V gene (reference sequence). V shed 2 bases and J 2 bases; nucleotides not matched to a gene: 0. The CDR3 DNA reads TGTGCCAGCAGTTTAGACAGGGGCAATCAGCCCCAGCATTTT. This translates into CASSLDRGNQPQHF.

The chain links TRBV4-1 to TRBJ1-6; D is ambiguous. CDR3 length: 16 amino acids. Trimming cost V 0 bases and J 5 bases, with 11 bases left between them. The germline gives CDR1 MGHRA, CDR2 YSYEKL. In DNA form, the CDR3 reads TGCGCCAGCAGCCAAGATAGGCGGCTGCATAATTCACCCCTCCACTTT. As protein: CASSQDRRLHNSPLHF.

The gene calls are TRBV19 and TRBJ1-4, with D perhaps TRBD1 (6 bases). Germline V gene lookup returns CDR1 LNHDA and CDR2 SQIVND (reference sequence). The CDR3 spans 14 residues. Trimming shortened V by 7 bases and J by 8 bases, and 17 bases separated the two germline ends. As DNA, the CDR3 is TGTGCCAGTATCGACGGGGGGCCAAAAGAAAAACTGTTTTTT. Residues: CASIDGGPKEKLFF.

The rearrangement joins TRBV2 to TRBJ2-3; 9 nucleotides match TRBD2. The trim removed 5 bases at V and 6 bases at J, leaving 0 bases unmatched. The length of the CDR3 is 12 residues. Germline CDR1 and CDR2: SNHLY and FYNNEI. CDR3 DNA: TGTGCCAGCAGTAGCGGGGGGGATACGCAGTATTTT. Encoded protein: CASSSGGDTQYF.

The chain uses TRBV5-1 and TRBJ1-1; 9 nucleotides align to TRBD1. V was pared by 3 bases and J by 4 bases, with 7 bases of the junction left unmatched. The CDR3 totals 15 residues. Germline CDR1 reads SGHRS; CDR2 reads YFSETQ. The CDR3 region has the DNA TGCGCCAGCAGCTCTAACGACAGGGGGAGCACTGAAGCTTTCTTT. Translating gives CASSSNDRGSTEAFF.

The rearrangement uses TRBV25-1 and TRBJ2-5; no clear D gene. This CDR3 region has 12 residues. With 8 bases removed from V and 5 bases from J, the gap between germline ends came to 12 bases. CDR1 is MGHDK, CDR2 SYGVNS, per germline. This CDR3 reads CASSEPSETQYF. The CDR3 region has the DNA TGTGCCAGCTCAGAACCCTCGGAGACCCAGTACTTC.

The gene calls are TRBV24-1 and TRBJ1-1, with 7 bases matching TRBD1. Germline trimming cut 5 bases from V and 3 bases from J; bases unmatched to any gene: 8. Germline lookup yields CDR1 KGHDR and CDR2 SFDVKD. The CDR3 is 15 amino acids. The CDR3 spells CATSGSQGFDTEAFF. As DNA, the CDR3 is TGTGCCACCAGTGGGTCACAGGGGTTCGACACTGAAGCTTTCTTT.

The chain couples TRBV9 to TRBJ1-1; TRBD1 is a possible D gene (5 bases). Trimming removed 2 bases from V and 2 bases from J, with 16 bases in between. CDR1 and CDR2 (germline): SGDLS, YYNGEE. The CDR3 covers 16 residues. CDR3 in DNA: TGTGCCAGCAGCGTGGGGCACAGGTACCCCAACACTGAAGCTTTCTTT. It codes for CASSVGHRYPNTEAFF.

This chain joins TRBV19 and TRBJ1-2; no reliable D call. V was shortened by 2 bases and J by 8 bases, with 9 bases between the two germline ends. The CDR3 is 12 amino acids. Looked up from germline, CDR1 is LNHDA and CDR2 is SQIVND (reference sequence). CDR3 coding DNA: TGTGCCAGTAGTATACTCGGGAACGGCTACACCTTC. Protein product: CASSILGNGYTF.

The CDR3 loop is CASSGGSRYEQYF. The CDR3 DNA reads TGTGCCAGCAGTGGCGGGTCACGATACGAGCAGTACTTC. The genes are TRBV12-3 or TRBV12-4 and TRBJ2-7, with D perhaps matching TRBD2 (5 bases). CDR3 size: 13 residues. The V and J ends lost 5 bases and 4 bases respectively, with 12 bases between them.

J is TRBJ2-7 and V is TRBV28; tentatively, D is TRBD2 (6 bases). Germline V gene lookup returns CDR1 MDHEN and CDR2 SYDVKM. The CDR3 has 14 amino acids. Trimming removed 10 bases at V and 3 bases at J, with 19 bases between. CDR3: CATISSGTYYEQYF. In nucleotides, the CDR3 is TGTGCCACGATTTCATCAGGGACTTACTACGAGCAGTACTTC. The entire variable domain, with the rest obtained from reference TRBV28 and TRBJ2-7, is as follows: DVKVTQSSRYLVKRTGEKVFLECVQDMDHENMFWYRQDPGLGLRLIYFSYDVKMKEKGDIPEGYSVSREKKERFSLILESASTNQTSMYLCATISSGTYYEQYFGPGTRLTVT.

The table lists this clone with a count of one. V is TRBV2 and J is TRBJ1-5; D may be TRBD1 (5 bases). V dropped 4 bases and J dropped 0 bases, with 7 bases sitting between them. CDR1 and CDR2 (germline): SNHLY, FYNNEI. There are 14 residues in the CDR3. The CDR3 DNA sequence: TGTGCCAGCAGTGGACAGATTAGCAATCAGCCCCAGCATTTT. It translates to CASSGQISNQPQHF.

The rearrangement uses TRBV2 and TRBJ2-1; 8 bases map to TRBD1. The germline V gene encodes CDR1 SNHLY and CDR2 FYNNEI. The CDR3 has 15 residues. The J segment lost 5 bases and the V segment lost 4 bases, leaving 7 bases of the junction unmatched. The CDR3 nucleotides read TGTGCCAGCAGTGGTCCCGGGACAGGCCACAATGAGCAGTTCTTC. Amino acids: CASSGPGTGHNEQFF.

This clone was picked up one time. This chain connects TRBV4-1 to TRBJ1-3; D is perhaps TRBD1 (6 bases). Germline lookup yields CDR1 MGHRA and CDR2 YSYEKL. The CDR3 extends over 14 amino acids. V was clipped by 4 bases and J by 8 bases, with 15 bases between them. CDR3 coding DNA: TGCGCCAGCAGCCTACTACAGGGTTTGGACACCATATATTTT. This translates into CASSLLQGLDTIYF.